This T cell receptor (beta chain) was identified during a study of neurological immune-mediated disorders. The table lists this clonotype with many counts. Time point here: longitudinal time-point 1 (baseline). cDNA was made by 5'RACE with 10-nucleotide random UMIs. One entry per CDR3 protein results from TCRdb running MiXCR on the 5' RACE reads. Among tens of thousands of distinct CDR3 sequences listed, 3% to 3.5% were seen once. Germline CDR1 and CDR2: MNHEY and SMNVEV (reference sequence). There are 12 residues in the CDR3. V was clipped by 4 bases and J by 6 bases; unmatched bases: 0. The rearrangement joins TRBV27 to TRBJ1-5; TRBD1 matches at 7 bases. This sequence originates from a woman aged 55-70 years with multiple sclerosis. The sequenced sample was PBMCs. The CDR3 DNA reads as TGTGCCAGCAGTTCAGGGGGTCAGCCCCAGCATTTT. Its protein product is CASSSGGQPQHF.